This T cell receptor beta chain was captured in a study of T cell repertoires in cytomegalovirus infection. The wider study: The authors used CMV epitopes that were HLA-C-restricted (recently identified) and HLA-B-restricted (well studied).

Study observations and caveats: HLA-C-restricted CMV clonotypes gave the most frequent clonotype in two of eight donors.

Germline V lookup: CDR1 SGHDT, CDR2 YYEEEE. The V and J ends lost 0 bases and 2 bases, in that order; junction bases with no gene match: 6. There are 18 residues in the CDR3. TCRdb redid the calling of the reads with MiXCR, one entry per CDR3 protein. The table lists 69,000 or so distinct CDR3 sequences, about 26% of them singletons. This clonotype was recorded many times. Antigen unknown. The TCR sequence derives from a human donor in good health (CMV status not recorded). Some clones in this sample may be carry-over from other donors' samples. This specimen consisted of CD8+ T cells from cultured PBMCs, obtained from culture after CMV antigen stimulation. The chain uses TRBV5-6 and TRBJ2-3; TRBD2 matches at 13 bases. CDR3 residues: CASSLALGLAGDTDTQYF. The CDR3 DNA is TGTGCCAGCAGCTTGGCTCTTGGACTAGCGGGGGACACAGATACGCAGTATTTT.